These T cell receptor beta chains were read from a single sample in a study of vaccination and CD4 T cells after COVID-19. From the PCR reads, TCRdb called clonotypes with MiXCR, one entry per CDR3 protein. The table lists roughly 24,000 distinct CDR3 sequences, roughly 64% of them singletons. These receptors have no known antigen. Specimen: CD4+ T cells from blood, cultured in vitro. All receptors come from a human donor who had recovered from COVID-19. CDR3s include the opening cysteine and the closing phenylalanine or tryptophan. A D gene is named only where the DNA matches it firmly. Where a row states a size, it is once, few, many or the class of an expanded clone; other rows omit it.

d_call j_call clone_size v_call cdr3_aa cdr3_nt
NA TRBJ2-3 NA TRBV6-2/TRBV6-3 CASSYLRSSTDTQYF TGTGCCAGCAGTTACTTAAGGTCTAGCACAGATACGCAGTATTTT
TRBD1 TRBJ1-2 NA TRBV14 CASSQSGRGRGGYTF TGTGCCAGCAGCCAATCGGGCAGGGGGCGCGGTGGCTACACCTTC
NA TRBJ1-5 NA TRBV9 CASSVSVGGNQPQHF TGTGCCAGCAGCGTATCCGTTGGAGGGAATCAGCCCCAGCATTTT
NA TRBJ2-2 few TRBV7-8 CASSISGTNTGELFF TGTGCCAGCAGCATATCCGGGACCAACACCGGGGAGCTGTTTTTT
TRBD1 TRBJ1-6 few TRBV7-9 CASSRGTGDNSPLHF TGTGCCAGCAGCCGCGGGACAGGGGATAATTCACCCCTCCACTTT
NA TRBJ2-2 NA TRBV19 CASWHEGGELFF TGTGCCAGTTGGCACGAGGGCGGGGAGCTGTTTTTT
NA TRBJ1-5 NA TRBV21-1 CASSKAGSSNQPQHF TGTGCCAGCAGCAAAGCAGGTTCTAGCAATCAGCCCCAGCATTTT
TRBD2 TRBJ2-3 NA TRBV7-7 CASSPGTSGGTDTQYF TGTGCTAGCAGCCCTGGGACTAGCGGGGGCACAGATACGCAGTATTTT
TRBD1 TRBJ1-1 once TRBV7-3 CASSASGGQNTEAFF TGTGCCAGCAGCGCATCAGGGGGCCAGAACACTGAAGCTTTCTTT
NA TRBJ2-5 NA TRBV11-1 CASSLGREAQTQYF TGTGCCAGCAGCCTGGGACGTGAGGCGCAGACCCAGTACTTC
NA TRBJ1-5 NA TRBV18 CASSHGSTGNQPQHF TGTGCCAGCTCACATGGGAGCACAGGCAATCAGCCCCAGCATTTT
TRBD2 TRBJ2-1 NA TRBV5-4 CASSFRREGPGNEQFF TGTGCCAGCAGCTTTCGACGGGAGGGCCCCGGGAATGAGCAGTTCTTC
NA TRBJ2-2 NA TRBV7-8 CASSNQGKTYTGELFF TGTGCCAGCAGCAATCAGGGGAAAACCTACACCGGGGAGCTGTTTTTT
NA TRBJ1-2 NA TRBV7-9 CASSLGGVRGGYTF TGTGCCAGCAGCTTAGGAGGGGTTCGAGGGGGCTACACCTTC
NA TRBJ1-1 NA TRBV28 CASSDRFSEAFF TGTGCCAGCAGTGACAGGTTCAGTGAAGCTTTCTTT
NA TRBJ1-5 NA TRBV6-5 CASSYGIPGGQPQHF TGTGCCAGCAGTTATGGGATTCCCGGGGGTCAGCCCCAGCATTTT
NA TRBJ2-7 NA TRBV10-1 CASSPGQYEQYF TGCGCCAGCAGTCCTGGACAGTACGAGCAGTACTTC